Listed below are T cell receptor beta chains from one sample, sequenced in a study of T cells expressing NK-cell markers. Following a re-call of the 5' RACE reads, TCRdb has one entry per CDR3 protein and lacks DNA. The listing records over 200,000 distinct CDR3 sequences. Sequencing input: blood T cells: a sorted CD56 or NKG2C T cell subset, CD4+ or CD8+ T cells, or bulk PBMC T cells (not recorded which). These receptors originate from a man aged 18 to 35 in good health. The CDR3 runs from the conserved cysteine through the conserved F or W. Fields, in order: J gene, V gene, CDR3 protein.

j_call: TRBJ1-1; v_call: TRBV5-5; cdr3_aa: CASQKNTEAFF
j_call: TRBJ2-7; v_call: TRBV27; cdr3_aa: CASRTGNSYEQYF
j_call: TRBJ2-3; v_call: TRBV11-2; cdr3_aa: CASSLELAGRTDTQYF
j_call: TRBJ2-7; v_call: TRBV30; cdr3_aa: CAWRTDLYEQYF
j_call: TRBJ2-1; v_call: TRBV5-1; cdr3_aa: CASSNSIGEQFF
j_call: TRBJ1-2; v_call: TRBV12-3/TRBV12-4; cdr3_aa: CASRTGTGGIYGYTF
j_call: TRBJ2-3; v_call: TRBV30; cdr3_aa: CAYNRGRLPDTQYF
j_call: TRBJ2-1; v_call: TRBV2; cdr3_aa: CASSDPAGIEQFF
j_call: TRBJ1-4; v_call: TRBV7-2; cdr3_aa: CASSPPSVEKLFF
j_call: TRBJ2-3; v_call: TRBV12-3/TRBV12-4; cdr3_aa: CASNDRGRDTDTQYF
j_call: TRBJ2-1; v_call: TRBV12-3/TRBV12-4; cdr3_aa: CASSAGQREQFF
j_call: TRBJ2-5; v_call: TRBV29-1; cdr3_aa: CSVRTGPETQYF
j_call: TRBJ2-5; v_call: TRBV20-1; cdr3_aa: CSASPGTQEETQYF
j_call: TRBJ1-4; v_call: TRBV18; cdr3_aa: CASSPGADANEKLFF
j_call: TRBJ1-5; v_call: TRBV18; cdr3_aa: CASSRNGNQPQHF
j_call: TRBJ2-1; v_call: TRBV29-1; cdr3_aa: CSVGAQGPFYNEQFF
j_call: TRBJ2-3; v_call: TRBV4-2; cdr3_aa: CASSQELGRTDTQYF
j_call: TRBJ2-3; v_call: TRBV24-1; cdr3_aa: CATSDRSGGRTDTQYF
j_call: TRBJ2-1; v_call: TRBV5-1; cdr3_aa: CASSHGTGPQFF
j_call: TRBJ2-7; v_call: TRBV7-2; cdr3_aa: CASSLTGDSYEQYF
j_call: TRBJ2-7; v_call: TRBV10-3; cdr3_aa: CAISTTSEGEQYF
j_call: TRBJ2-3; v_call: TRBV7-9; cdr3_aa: CASSVTVGMSSTDTQYF
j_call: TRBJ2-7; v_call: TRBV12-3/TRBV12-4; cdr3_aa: CASLSSLSYEQYF
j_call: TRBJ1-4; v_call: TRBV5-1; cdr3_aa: CASSFGWTGRTANEKLFF
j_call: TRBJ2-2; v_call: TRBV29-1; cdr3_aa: CSVAGLAGGLGELFF
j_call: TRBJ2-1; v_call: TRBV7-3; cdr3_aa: CASSNLRLGAGGEQFF
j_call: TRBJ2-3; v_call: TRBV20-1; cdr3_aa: CSAGLAWTDTQYF
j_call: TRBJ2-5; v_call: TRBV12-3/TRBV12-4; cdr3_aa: CASREGGEPGETQYF
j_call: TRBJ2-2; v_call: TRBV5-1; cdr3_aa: CASSLFSRSVNTGELFF
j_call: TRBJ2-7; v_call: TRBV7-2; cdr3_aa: CASSLMPLNHEGYEQYF
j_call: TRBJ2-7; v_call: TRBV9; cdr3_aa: CASSVDQKSSYEQYF
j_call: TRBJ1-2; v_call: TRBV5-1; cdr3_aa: CASSLQGTAGDGYTF
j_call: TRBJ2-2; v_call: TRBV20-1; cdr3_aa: CSAPGQGATGELFF
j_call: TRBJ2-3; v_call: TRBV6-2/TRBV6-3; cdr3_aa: CASSYGGNTQYF
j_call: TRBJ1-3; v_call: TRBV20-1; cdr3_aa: CSAIQASSGNTIYF
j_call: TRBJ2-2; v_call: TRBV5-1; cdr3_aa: CASSRELRGERTGELFF
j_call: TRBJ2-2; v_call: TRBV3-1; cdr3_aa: CASSQGVSSTGELFF
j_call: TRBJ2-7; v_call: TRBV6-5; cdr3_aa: CASSYGGGQSYEQYF
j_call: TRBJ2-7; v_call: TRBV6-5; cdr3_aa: CASSYSPTAGTFLLYF
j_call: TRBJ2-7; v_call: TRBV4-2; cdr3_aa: CASSQEVGTVYEQYF
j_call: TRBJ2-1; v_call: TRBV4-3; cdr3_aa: CASSQGESGQFF
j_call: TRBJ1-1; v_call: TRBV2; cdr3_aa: CASSEALSGTEAFF